This T cell receptor (beta chain) was observed in a study of blood T cells in healthy people across ages. Study-wide results and limits: Across samples, TCR beta diversity tracked strongly with naive T cell percentage. Unsorted PBMCs prevented conclusive naive versus antigen-experienced comparison.

The individuals who served as donors were healthy Caucasians living in Russia, aged about 6 to 100. Roughly 10 milliliters was the volume of peripheral blood drawn from each donor. The CDR3 is 15 residues long. Trimming took 2 bases from V and 7 from J; bases not matched to a gene: 6. Germline V CDR1 and CDR2: MNHEY, SMNVEV (reference sequence). Note on this clonotype: Its antigen remains unknown.

Primed by a sample-barcoded 5' primer and a J-beta primer mix, a second PCR proceeded for 7 to 11 cycles. TCRdb analysed the 5' RACE reads with MiXCR anew, one entry per CDR3 protein. The data show about 1.8 million distinct CDR3 sequences, about 49% seen once. This sequence joins TRBV27 and TRBJ2-1, with 9 bases lining up with TRBD2. This receptor was taken from a woman aged 40-49 years in good health. Material for sequencing was blood. The CDR3 region is CASSLKAGGLNEQFF. The CDR3 DNA reads TGTGCCAGCAGTTTAAAGGCGGGGGGGCTTAATGAGCAGTTCTTC.